The TCR beta chain described here comes from a study of shared clonotypes between healthy human individuals. Whole-study context: The study drew on a couple of women and a few men aged 18 to 49 as donors.

Tens of thousands of T cell genomes (around 0.2 ug DNA) went into each sorted-subset replicate. The repertoire was sequenced with immunoSEQ multiplex PCR; TCRdb's copy has only in-frame clones and lacks some. The sample yields over 2 million clones, about 95% seen once. The germline gives CDR1 SGHRS, CDR2 YFSETQ. Trimming removed 3 bases at V and 7 bases at J, with 16 bases between. This CDR3 contains 14 residues. The rearrangement joins TRBV5-1 to TRBJ1-1; no clear D. Sequenced sample: naive CD4+ T cells sorted from blood. Subset specified: CD45RA+ positively selected. The TCR originated in a young man in good health. CDR3 sequence reads: CASSSRTEPNEAFF. In DNA, the CDR3 is TGCGCCAGCAGCTCCAGGACCGAACCAAATGAAGCTTTCTTT.